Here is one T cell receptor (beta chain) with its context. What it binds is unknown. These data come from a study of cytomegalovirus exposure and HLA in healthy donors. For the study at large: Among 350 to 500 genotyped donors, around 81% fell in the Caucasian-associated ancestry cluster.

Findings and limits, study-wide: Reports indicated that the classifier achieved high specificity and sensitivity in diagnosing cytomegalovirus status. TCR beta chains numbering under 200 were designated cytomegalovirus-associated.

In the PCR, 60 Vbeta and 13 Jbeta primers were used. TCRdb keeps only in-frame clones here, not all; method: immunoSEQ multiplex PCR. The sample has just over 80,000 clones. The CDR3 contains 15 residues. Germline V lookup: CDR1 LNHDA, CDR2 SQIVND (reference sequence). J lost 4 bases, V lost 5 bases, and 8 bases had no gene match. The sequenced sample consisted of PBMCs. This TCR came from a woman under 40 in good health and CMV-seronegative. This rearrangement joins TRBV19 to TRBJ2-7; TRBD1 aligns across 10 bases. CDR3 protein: CASSPQTGGEYEQYF. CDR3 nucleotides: TGTGCCAGTAGTCCACAGACAGGGGGCGAATACGAGCAGTACTTC.